This TCR beta chain emerged from a study of OX40 agonist ivuxolimab in advanced cancers. Study in general: At 0.01 to 10 mg/kg, ivuxolimab was administered intravenously to patients every 2 weeks.

The table came from immunoSEQ multiplex PCR; TCRdb's copy has only in-frame clones and leaves some out. The repertoire holds tens of thousands of clones, with approximately 91% as singletons. A few counts support this clone. The source material was CD4+ or CD8+ T cells sorted from blood, sampled in a trial of the OX40 agonist ivuxolimab. The TCR comes from an adult with an advanced solid tumor such as melanoma, head and neck, liver or kidney cancer.

CDR3 loop: CASSHEGQGVYGYTF. For the CDR3, the DNA is TGTGCCAGCAGCCACGAGGGACAGGGGGTCTATGGCTACACCTTC. The gene calls are TRBV14 and TRBJ1-2, with TRBD1 identical over 11 bases. This CDR3 spans 15 amino acids. Trimming cost V 3 bases and J 4 bases; bases outside gene matches: 4. CDR1 and CDR2 (germline): SGHDN, FVKESK.